The clone carrying this T cell receptor beta chain was counted only a few times. This sample is drawn from a study of early T cells in non-severe SARS-CoV-2 infection. Trimming left V 0 bases short and J 2 bases short, with 11 bases between. The CDR3 is made up of 15 amino acids. CDR1 and CDR2 from the germline V gene are SGHRS and YFSETQ. Tagging with unique molecular identifiers was applied to individual cDNA molecules. TCRdb analysed the 5' RACE reads with MiXCR anew, one entry per CDR3 protein. Of 45,000 to 60,000 distinct CDR3 sequences in the sample, 10% are singletons; the top ten hold just over 4.5%.

The genes are TRBV5-1 and TRBJ2-5, with D maybe TRBD2 (5 bases). The specimen was whole blood. This TCR derives from an adult who was a healthcare worker with PCR-confirmed SARS-CoV-2 infection or an uninfected control (not recorded which). This CDR3 reads CASSLVGGSQETQYF. In DNA form, the CDR3 reads TGCGCCAGCAGCTTGGTTGGAGGATCTCAAGAGACCCAGTACTTC. The full variable domain, completed using reference TRBV5-1 and TRBJ2-5, is KAGVTQTPRYLIKTRGQQVTLSCSPISGHRSVSWYQQTPGQGLQFLFEYFSETQRNKGNFPGRFSGRQFSNSRSEMNVSTLELGDSALYLCASSLVGGSQETQYFGPGTRLLVL.